This T cell receptor beta chain derives from a study of blood T cell repertoires in COVID-19. Study overall: Researchers got acute and convalescent COVID-19 samples from the United States, Italy and Spain. Sources were T cells, B-cell-depleted T cells, or PBMCs; the material itself was cDNA or gDNA.

The count of this clone is one. Only in-frame clones appear in the TCRdb table, and some are missing; sequencing was by immunoSEQ multiplex PCR. Of about 180,000 clones listed, over 75% are singletons. Sequencing was done on a sample of peripheral blood. This clonotype was sampled from a woman over 75 with acute or convalescent COVID-19.

CDR3 nucleotide sequence: TGTGCCAGCAGCTTAAACCCCATGACAGCCAGCTCTGGAAACACCATATATTTT. This codes for CASSLNPMTASSGNTIYF. The chain links TRBV7-2 to TRBJ1-3, with D possibly TRBD1 on 5 matching bases. Germline assignment: CDR1 SGHTA and CDR2 FQGNSA. The CDR3 extends over 18 amino acids. Trimming pared 2 bases from V and 0 bases from J, leaving 17 bases between.